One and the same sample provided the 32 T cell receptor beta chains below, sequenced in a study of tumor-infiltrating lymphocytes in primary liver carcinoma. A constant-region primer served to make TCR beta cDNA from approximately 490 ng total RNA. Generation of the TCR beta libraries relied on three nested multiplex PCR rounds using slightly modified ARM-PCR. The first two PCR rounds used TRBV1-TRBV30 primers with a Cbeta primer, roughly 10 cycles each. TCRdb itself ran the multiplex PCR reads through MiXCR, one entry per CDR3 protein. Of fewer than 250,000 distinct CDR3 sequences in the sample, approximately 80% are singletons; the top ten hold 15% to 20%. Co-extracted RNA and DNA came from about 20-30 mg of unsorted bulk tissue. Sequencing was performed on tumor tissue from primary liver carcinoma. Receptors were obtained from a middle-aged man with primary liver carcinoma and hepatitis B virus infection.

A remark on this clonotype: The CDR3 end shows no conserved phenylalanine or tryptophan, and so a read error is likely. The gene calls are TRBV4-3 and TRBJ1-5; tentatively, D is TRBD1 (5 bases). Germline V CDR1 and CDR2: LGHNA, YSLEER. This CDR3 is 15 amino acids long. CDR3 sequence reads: CDSSPIEGSNQSQHI. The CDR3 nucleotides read TGCGACAGCAGTCCCATAGAGGGGAGCAATCAGTCCCAGCATATT.

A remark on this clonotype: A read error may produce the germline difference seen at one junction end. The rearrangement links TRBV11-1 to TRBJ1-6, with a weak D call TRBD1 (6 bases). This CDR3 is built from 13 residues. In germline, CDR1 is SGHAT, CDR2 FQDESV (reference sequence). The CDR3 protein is CASNRARGSPPQF. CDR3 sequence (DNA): TGTGCCAGCAACAGGGCACGGGGTTCACCCCCCCAGTTT.

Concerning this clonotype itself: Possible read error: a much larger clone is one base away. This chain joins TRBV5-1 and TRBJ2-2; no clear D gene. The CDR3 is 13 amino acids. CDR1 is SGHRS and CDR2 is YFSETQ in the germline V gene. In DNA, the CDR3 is TGCGCCAGCGGAGTCACGAACACCCGGGAGCTGTTTTTT. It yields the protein CASGVTNTRELFF.

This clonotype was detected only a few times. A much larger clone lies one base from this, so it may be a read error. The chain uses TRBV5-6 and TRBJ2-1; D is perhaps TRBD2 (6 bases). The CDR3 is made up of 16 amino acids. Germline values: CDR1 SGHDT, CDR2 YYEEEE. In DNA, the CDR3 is TGTGCCAGCAGCTTCGACGGGAGAGGGTCCTACAATGAGCAGTCCTTC. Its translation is CASSFDGRGSYNEQSF.

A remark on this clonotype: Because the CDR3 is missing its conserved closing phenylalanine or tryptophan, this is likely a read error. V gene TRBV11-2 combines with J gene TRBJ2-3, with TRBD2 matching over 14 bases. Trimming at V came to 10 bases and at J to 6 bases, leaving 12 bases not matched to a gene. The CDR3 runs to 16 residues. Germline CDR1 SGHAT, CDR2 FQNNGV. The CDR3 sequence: CAISSGLAGVLDTQYS. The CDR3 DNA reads TGTGCCATCAGTTCGGGACTAGCGGGAGTGTTGGATACGCAGTATTCT.

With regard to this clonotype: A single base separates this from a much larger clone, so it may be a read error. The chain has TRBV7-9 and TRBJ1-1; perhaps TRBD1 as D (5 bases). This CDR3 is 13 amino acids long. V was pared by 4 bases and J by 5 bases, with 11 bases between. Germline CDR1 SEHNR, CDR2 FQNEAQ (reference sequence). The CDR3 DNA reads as TGTGCCAGCAGCTCAGGGTGTGAAACTGAAGCTTTCTTT. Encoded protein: CASSSGCETEAFF. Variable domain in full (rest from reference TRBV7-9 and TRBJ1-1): DTGVSQNPRHKITKRGQNVTFRCDPISEHNRLYWYRQTLGQGPEFLTYFQNEAQLEKSRLLSDRFSAERPKGSFSTLEIQRTEQGDSAMYLCASSSGCETEAFFGQGTRLTVV.

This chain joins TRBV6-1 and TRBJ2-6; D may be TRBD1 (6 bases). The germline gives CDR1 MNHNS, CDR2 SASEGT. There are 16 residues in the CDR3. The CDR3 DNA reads TGTGTCGGTACCGGGACAAGGGGTTATGGGGCCAACGTCCTGACTTTC. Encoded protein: CVGTGTRGYGANVLTF.

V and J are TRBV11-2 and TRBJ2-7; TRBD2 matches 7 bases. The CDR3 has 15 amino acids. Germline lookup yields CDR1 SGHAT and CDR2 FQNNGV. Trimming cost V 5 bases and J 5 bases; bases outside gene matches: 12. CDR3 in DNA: TGTGCCAGCAGCGTAGCGGGCGGGAGTTACGACGAGCAGTACTTC. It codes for CASSVAGGSYDEQYF.

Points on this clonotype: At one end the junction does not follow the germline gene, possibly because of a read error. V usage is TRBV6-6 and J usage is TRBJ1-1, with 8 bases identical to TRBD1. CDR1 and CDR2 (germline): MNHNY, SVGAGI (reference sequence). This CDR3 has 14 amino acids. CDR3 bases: TGTGCCAGCAGTTCAACAGGGGGGACTACTGAAGTTTTCTTT. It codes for CASSSTGGTTEVFF.

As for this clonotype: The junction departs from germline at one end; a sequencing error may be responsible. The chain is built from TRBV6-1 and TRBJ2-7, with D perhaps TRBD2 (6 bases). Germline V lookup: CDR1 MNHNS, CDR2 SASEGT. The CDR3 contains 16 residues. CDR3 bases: TGTGCCAGCAGTGAAAGGTTAGGGACGGAGGGGTACGAGGAGTACTTC. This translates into CASSERLGTEGYEEYF.

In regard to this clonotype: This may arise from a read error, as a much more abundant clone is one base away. In nucleotides, the CDR3 is TGCGTCAGCAGCTTCGGACAGGGGGCGGTCGAGCAGTACTTC. This codes for CVSSFGQGAVEQYF. This chain joins TRBV5-1 and TRBJ2-7; 11 nucleotides align to TRBD1. The CDR3 runs 14 residues. Germline CDR1 SGHRS, CDR2 YFSETQ.

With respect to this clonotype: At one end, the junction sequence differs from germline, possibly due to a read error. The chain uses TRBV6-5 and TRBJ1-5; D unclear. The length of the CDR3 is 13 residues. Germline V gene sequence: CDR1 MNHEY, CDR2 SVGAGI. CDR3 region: CASSLQCKQPQHF. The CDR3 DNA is TGTGCCAGCAGTTTACAGTGTAAACAGCCCCAACATTTT.

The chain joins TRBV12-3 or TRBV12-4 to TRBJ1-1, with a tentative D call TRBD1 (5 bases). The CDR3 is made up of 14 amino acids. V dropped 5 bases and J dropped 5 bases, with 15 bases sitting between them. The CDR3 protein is CASSRRRGSTEAFF. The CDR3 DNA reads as TGTGCCAGCAGTAGACGTCGGGGGTCGACTGAAGCTTTCTTT.

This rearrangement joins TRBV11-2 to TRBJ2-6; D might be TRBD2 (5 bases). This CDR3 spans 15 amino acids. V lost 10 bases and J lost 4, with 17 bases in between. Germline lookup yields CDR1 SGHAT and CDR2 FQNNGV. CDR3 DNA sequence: TGTGCCAACCAGCGGCCGCGCTTAGGGGCCAACGTCCTGACTTTC. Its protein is CANQRPRLGANVLTF.

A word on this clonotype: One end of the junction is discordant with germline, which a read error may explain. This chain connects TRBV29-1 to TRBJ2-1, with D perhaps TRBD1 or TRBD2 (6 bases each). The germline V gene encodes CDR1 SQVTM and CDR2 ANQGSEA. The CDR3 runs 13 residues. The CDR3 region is CSVRLGGYIEQLF. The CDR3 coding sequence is TGCAGCGTGAGACTAGGGGGGTACATTGAGCAGTTGTTC.

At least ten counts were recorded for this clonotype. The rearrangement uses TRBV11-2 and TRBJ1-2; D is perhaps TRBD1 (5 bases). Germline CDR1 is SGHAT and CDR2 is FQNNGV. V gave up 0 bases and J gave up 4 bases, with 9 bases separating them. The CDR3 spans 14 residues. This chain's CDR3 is CASSLDGTAYGYTF. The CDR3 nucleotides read TGTGCCAGCAGCTTAGATGGGACGGCCTATGGCTACACCTTC.

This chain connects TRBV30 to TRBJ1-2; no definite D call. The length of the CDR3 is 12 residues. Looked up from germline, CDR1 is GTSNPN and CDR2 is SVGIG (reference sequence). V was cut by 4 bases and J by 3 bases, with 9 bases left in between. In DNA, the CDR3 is TGTGCCTGGACATCAACTGACTATGGCTACACCTTC. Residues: CAWTSTDYGYTF.

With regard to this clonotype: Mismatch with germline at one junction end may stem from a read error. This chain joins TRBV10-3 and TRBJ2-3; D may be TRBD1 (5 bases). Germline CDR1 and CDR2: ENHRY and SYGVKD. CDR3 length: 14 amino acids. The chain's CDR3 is CTISVGQTRDTQYF. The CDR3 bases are TGTACCATCAGTGTAGGACAAACCCGAGATACGCAGTATTTT.

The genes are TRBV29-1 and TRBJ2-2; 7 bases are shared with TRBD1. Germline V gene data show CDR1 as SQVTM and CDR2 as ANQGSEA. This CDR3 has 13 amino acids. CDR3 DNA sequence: TGCAATGTTGAGATAACAGGGGCCGGGGAGCTGTTTTTT. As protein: CNVEITGAGELFF.

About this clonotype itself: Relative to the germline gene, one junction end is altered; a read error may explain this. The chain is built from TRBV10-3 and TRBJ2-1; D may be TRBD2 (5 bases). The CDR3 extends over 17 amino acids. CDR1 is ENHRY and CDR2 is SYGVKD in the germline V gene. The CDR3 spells CAISETLASRPYNEQFF. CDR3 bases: TGTGCCATCAGTGAGACTCTAGCCTCGAGGCCCTATAATGAGCAGTTCTTC.

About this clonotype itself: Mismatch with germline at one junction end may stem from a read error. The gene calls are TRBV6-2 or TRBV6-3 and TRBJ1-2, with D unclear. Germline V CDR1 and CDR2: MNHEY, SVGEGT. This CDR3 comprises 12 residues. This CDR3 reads CASIPTAYAYTF. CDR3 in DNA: TGTGCCAGCATCCCAACAGCTTATGCCTACACCTTC.

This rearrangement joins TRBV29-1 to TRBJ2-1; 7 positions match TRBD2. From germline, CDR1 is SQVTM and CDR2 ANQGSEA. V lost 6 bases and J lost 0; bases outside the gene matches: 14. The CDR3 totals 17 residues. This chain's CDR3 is CSVSKASGSSSYNEQFF. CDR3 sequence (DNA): TGCAGCGTCTCCAAGGCTAGCGGCTCGAGCTCCTACAATGAGCAGTTCTTC.

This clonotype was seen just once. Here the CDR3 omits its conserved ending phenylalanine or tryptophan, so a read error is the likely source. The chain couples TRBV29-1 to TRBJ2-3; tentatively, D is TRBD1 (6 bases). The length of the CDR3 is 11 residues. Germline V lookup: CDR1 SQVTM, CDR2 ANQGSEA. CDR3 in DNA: TGCGGCCTTGGGGGCACAGATACTCAGTATTCT. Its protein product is CGLGGTDTQYS.

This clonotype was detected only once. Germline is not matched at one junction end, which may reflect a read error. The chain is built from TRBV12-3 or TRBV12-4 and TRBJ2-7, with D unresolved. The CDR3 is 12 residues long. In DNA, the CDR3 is TGTGCCAGCTGTTTGGAACACTACGAGCACTACTTC. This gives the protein CASCLEHYEHYF.

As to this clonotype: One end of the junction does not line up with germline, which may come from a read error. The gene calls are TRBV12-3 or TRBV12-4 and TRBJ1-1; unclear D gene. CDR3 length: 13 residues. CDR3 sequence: CPSRIRISTEAFF. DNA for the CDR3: TGTCCCAGCAGGATTCGAATTAGCACTGAAGCTTTCTTT.

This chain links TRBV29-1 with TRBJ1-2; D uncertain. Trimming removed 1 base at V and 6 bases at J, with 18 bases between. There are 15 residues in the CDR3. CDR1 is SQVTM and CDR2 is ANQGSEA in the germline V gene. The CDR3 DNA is TGCAGCGTTGAAGTATCCGCCAGCGTCTCCAATGGCTACACCTTC. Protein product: CSVEVSASVSNGYTF. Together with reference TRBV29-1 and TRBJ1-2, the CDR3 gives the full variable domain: SAVISQKPSRDICQRGTSLTIQCQVDSQVTMMFWYRQQPGQSLTLIATANQGSEATYESGFVIDKFPISRPNLTFSTLTVSNMSPEDSSIYLCSVEVSASVSNGYTFGSGTRLTVV.

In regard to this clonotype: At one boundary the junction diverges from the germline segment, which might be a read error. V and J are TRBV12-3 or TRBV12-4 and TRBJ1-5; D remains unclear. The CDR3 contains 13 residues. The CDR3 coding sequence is TGTGCCAGCGGTTTAACTAGCGACCAGCCCCAGCATTTT. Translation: CASGLTSDQPQHF.

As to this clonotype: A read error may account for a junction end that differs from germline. The CDR3 region is CASSKDTYSEYNGQFF. The DNA for the CDR3 is TGCGCCAGCAGCAAAGATACCTACTCAGAATACAATGGGCAGTTCTTC. This chain joins TRBV4-3 and TRBJ2-1; D is ambiguous. This CDR3 region has 16 residues. Germline CDR1 LGHNA, CDR2 YSLEER.

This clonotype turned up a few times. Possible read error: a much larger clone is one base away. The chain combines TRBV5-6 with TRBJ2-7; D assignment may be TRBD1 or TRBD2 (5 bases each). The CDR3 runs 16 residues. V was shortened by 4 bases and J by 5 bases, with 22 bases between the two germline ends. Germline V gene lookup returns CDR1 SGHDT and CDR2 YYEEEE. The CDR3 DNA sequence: TGTGCCAGCAGCCAGAACCCGGGACGGGGTGAAAACGAGCAGTACTTC. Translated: CASSQNPGRGENEQYF.

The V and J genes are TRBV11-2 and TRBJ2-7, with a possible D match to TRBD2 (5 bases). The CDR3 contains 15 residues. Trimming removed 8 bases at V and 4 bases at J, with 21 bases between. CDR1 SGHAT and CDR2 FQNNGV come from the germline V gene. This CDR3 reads CASSSGKGITYEQYF. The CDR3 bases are TGTGCCAGCTCTTCCGGGAAAGGGATTACATACGAGCAGTACTTC.

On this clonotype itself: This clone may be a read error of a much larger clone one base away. CDR3 protein: CASSSTDGYEQYF. CDR3 DNA sequence: TGTGCCAGCAGCTCTACCGACGGCTACGAGCAGTACTTC. The V gene is TRBV7-9, the J gene TRBJ2-7; D not certain. V dropped 4 bases and J dropped 3 bases, with 10 bases sitting between them. CDR1 is SEHNR and CDR2 is FQNEAQ in the germline V gene (reference sequence). The CDR3 runs to 13 residues.

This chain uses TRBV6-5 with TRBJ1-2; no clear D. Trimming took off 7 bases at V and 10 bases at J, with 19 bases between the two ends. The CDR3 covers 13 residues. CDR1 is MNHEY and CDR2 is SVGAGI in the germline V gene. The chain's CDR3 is CASNPPGSHVYTF. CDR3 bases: TGTGCCAGCAACCCACCTGGGAGCCATGTCTACACCTTC.